A single sample is the source of the 13 T cell receptor beta chains below, sequenced in a study of shared clonotypes between healthy human individuals (dated by TCRdb to 2020 to 2022). CD8 naive samples were obtained by positive selection for CCR7 among CD45RO-negative cells, yielding a CD45RA+CCR7+ population from which TemRA cells were excluded. The library was produced with the immunoSEQ multiplex PCR assay. TCRdb mirrors the immuneACCESS table, restricted to in-frame sequences. Some clones are absent from its copies; in checked studies, under half trace to an unresolved V gene, and the reason for the others is unknown. A total of hundreds of thousands of clones appear in this sample, approximately 90% of them only once. Jointly, the top ten make up approximately 22% of the sample. Material for sequencing was naive CD8+ T cells sorted from blood. The sample's cell subset or site label, decoded: CD45RA+CCR7+. The receptor source for this set is a young man in good health.

The V call is TRBV19, the J call TRBJ1-5; D remains unclear. CDR1 is LNHDA and CDR2 is SQIVND in the germline V gene (reference sequence). This CDR3 contains 15 residues. V lost 6 bases and J 0 bases, leaving 12 bases between the germline ends. CDR3 loop: CASSERSYSNQPQHF. CDR3 DNA sequence: TGTGCCAGTAGCGAGAGGTCGTATAGCAATCAGCCCCAGCATTTT.

This chain connects TRBV6-1 to TRBJ2-7; D remains unclear. CDR3 size: 12 residues. V was clipped by 6 bases and J by 0 bases, with 6 bases between them. Germline lookup yields CDR1 MNHNS and CDR2 SASEGT. CDR3 coding DNA: TGTGCCAGCAGGCAGAGCTCCTACGAGCAGTACTTC. Residues: CASRQSSYEQYF.

This clone has only a few counts. The sample contains more than one DNA sequence encoding this CDR3. This chain uses TRBV27 with TRBJ1-5; no definite D call. CDR1 is MNHEY, CDR2 SMNVEV, per germline (reference sequence). There are 14 residues in the CDR3. The V end was cut by 2 bases, the J end by 1 base, with 6 bases between. In DNA, the CDR3 is TGTGCCAGCAGTTTAGCGCGGAGCAATCAGCCCCAGCATTTT. Encoded protein: CASSLARSNQPQHF.

The V call is TRBV27, the J call TRBJ2-7; D is unresolved. The CDR3 contains 11 residues. The germline V and J ends were trimmed by 6 bases and 1 base, with 4 bases remaining between them. The germline V gene encodes CDR1 MNHEY and CDR2 SMNVEV (reference sequence). The CDR3 bases are TGTGCCAGCAGAGCTTCCTACGAGCAGTACTTC. Residues: CASRASYEQYF.

With respect to this clone: The sample carries other DNA sequences with the same CDR3. The chain joins TRBV27 to TRBJ2-6; D remains unclear. Germline lookup yields CDR1 MNHEY and CDR2 SMNVEV (reference sequence). This CDR3 region has 14 residues. Deletions cut 0 bases from V and 0 bases from J, with 0 bases between. In DNA, the CDR3 is TGTGCCAGCAGTTTATCCTCTGGGGCCAACGTCCTGACTTTC. It translates to CASSLSSGANVLTF.

This rearrangement joins TRBV7-8 to TRBJ2-7; TRBD1 might be the D (6 bases). Germline V gene sequence: CDR1 SGHVS, CDR2 FQNEAQ. This CDR3 is built from 13 residues. Trimming shortened V by 2 bases and J by 4 bases, and 9 bases separated the two germline ends. The CDR3 DNA reads TGTGCCAGCAGCTTAAGGACAGAGTACGAGCAGTACTTC. It translates to CASSLRTEYEQYF.

The V gene is TRBV11-2, the J gene TRBJ2-1; TRBD2 matches at 12 bases. The junction had 3 bases not matched to a gene; V was cut back by 2 bases and J by 7 bases. CDR3 size: 15 residues. Per the germline V gene, CDR1 is SGHAT and CDR2 is FQNNGV. The CDR3 loop is CASSLLAGGQNEQFF. Here the CDR3 DNA reads TGTGCCAGCAGCTTACTAGCGGGAGGGCAGAATGAGCAGTTCTTC.

This chain uses TRBV5-4 with TRBJ2-7; tentative D call: TRBD1 (6 bases). Deletions cut 4 bases from V and 4 bases from J, with 21 bases between. This CDR3 is 16 amino acids long. Germline CDR1 reads SGHNT; CDR2 reads YYREEE (reference sequence). CDR3 protein: CASSPTGMGARYEQYF. DNA of the CDR3: TGTGCCAGCAGCCCGACCGGGATGGGGGCGCGGTACGAGCAGTACTTC. Looking up the rest from reference TRBV5-4 and TRBJ2-7 gives the full variable domain: ETGVTQSPTHLIKTRGQQVTLRCSSQSGHNTVSWYQQALGQGPQFIFQYYREEENGRGNFPPRFSGLQFPNYSSELNVNALELDDSALYLCASSPTGMGARYEQYFGPGTRLTVT.

The rearrangement links TRBV7-9 to TRBJ1-2, with D possibly matching TRBD1 (5 bases). Germline lookup yields CDR1 SEHNR and CDR2 FQNEAQ (reference sequence). Between the trimmed V and J ends, which lost 2 bases and 2 bases, there was a span of 15 bases. This CDR3 spans 16 amino acids. CDR3 region: CASSLSPGGGNYGYTF. CDR3 sequence (DNA): TGTGCCAGCAGCTTATCCCCCGGTGGGGGGAACTATGGCTACACCTTC.

This clone appeared once. This chain uses TRBV7-9 with TRBJ2-3; TRBD2 matches at 7 bases. The CDR3 consists of 17 residues. Germline values: CDR1 SEHNR, CDR2 FQNEAQ (reference sequence). The trim removed 5 bases at V and 2 bases at J, leaving 13 bases unmatched. CDR3 in DNA: TGTGCCAGCAGCCCGGTTTGGAGCGGGGCCTCCACAGATACGCAGTATTTT. Translated: CASSPVWSGASTDTQYF.

The table lists this clone with a count of one. The V gene is TRBV4-1, the J gene TRBJ2-7, with a tentative D call TRBD2 (6 bases). The germline V and J ends were trimmed by 0 bases and 10 bases, with 19 bases remaining between them. The CDR3 covers 15 residues. Germline loops: CDR1 MGHRA, CDR2 YSYEKL. The CDR3 DNA reads as TGCGCCAGCAGCCAAGATCGGGCCACTCTAGCGAAACAGTACTTC. It specifies CASSQDRATLAKQYF.

This clone has only one observation. The chain couples TRBV4-1 to TRBJ2-3, with D uncertain. The V end lost 0 bases, the J end lost 5 bases, and 3 bases lay between the germline ends. This CDR3 has 12 amino acids. In germline, CDR1 is MGHRA, CDR2 YSYEKL. The CDR3 DNA is TGCGCCAGCAGCCAAGAGAGAGATACGCAGTATTTT. The encoded protein is CASSQERDTQYF.

This clone was detected only once. This chain uses TRBV11-1 with TRBJ2-7; TRBD1 agrees at 8 bases. The V and J ends lost 0 bases and 0 bases, in that order; junction bases with no gene match: 1. The CDR3 has 15 amino acids. CDR1 and CDR2 (germline): SGHAT, FQDESV (reference sequence). As DNA, the CDR3 is TGTGCCAGCAGCTTAGCCGACAGGGGCTCCTACGAGCAGTACTTC. It specifies CASSLADRGSYEQYF.